A selection of T cell receptor beta chains follows, all from one sample in a study of somatic mutations in cytotoxic T cells in rheumatoid arthritis. Sequencing was performed with immunoSEQ multiplex PCR; in TCRdb, only in-frame clones are kept and a portion is missing. This table holds roughly 11,000 clones, 70% to 80% found once. Material: CD8+ T cells sorted from blood. The receptors were sampled from a woman aged 40 to 50 in good health. Both conserved end residues are part of each CDR3. D genes are given only for firm matches. Clone size is shown for a subset of rows, as once, few, many or a class of expanded clone.

>NA|TRBJ1-6|TRBV5-7|NA
TGTGCCAGCAGCTTGGTGGGCGTCGGGGATTCACCCCTCCACTTT
CASSLVGVGDSPLHF
>NA|TRBJ2-1|TRBV5-1|TRBD2
TGCGCCAGCAGCTTGACTAGCGGGTTTACGAATGAGCAGTTCTTC
CASSLTSGFTNEQFF
>NA|TRBJ2-3|TRBV5-6|NA
TGTGCCAGCAGCCTCGGACAGCGCACAGATACGCAGTATTTT
CASSLGQRTDTQYF
>NA|TRBJ1-2|TRBV4-1|NA
TGCGCCAGCAGCCAAGATACAGTCTATGGCTACACCTTC
CASSQDTVYGYTF
>NA|TRBJ1-2|TRBV4-1|NA
TGCGCCAGCAGCCAAGACACTGCGGGCTATGGCTACACCTTC
CASSQDTAGYGYTF
>NA|TRBJ1-1|TRBV6-6|TRBD1
TGTGCCAGCAGTTACGAGGCAGGGGGCTTGAACACTGAAGCTTTCTTT
CASSYEAGGLNTEAFF
>NA|TRBJ2-3|TRBV5-8|TRBD2
TGTGCCAGCAGCTCGCTAGCGGTGGGGACGGATACGCAGTATTTT
CASSSLAVGTDTQYF
>NA|TRBJ2-2|TRBV19|NA
TGTGCCACTAAGAACACGAGCACCGGGGAGCTGTTTTTT
CATKNTSTGELFF
>NA|TRBJ2-1|TRBV19|NA
TGTGCCAGTAGTATAGTTGCGGGGACTTACTCCTACAATGAGCAGTTCTTC
CASSIVAGTYSYNEQFF
>NA|TRBJ1-1|TRBV27|NA
TGTGCCAGCAGTCCACTCTCGGGAAGAACTGAAGCTTTCTTT
CASSPLSGRTEAFF
>NA|TRBJ2-3|TRBV6-6|TRBD2
TGTGCCAGCAGCTCGAGCGGGGGAGGCACAGATACGCAGTATTTT
CASSSSGGGTDTQYF
>once|TRBJ2-7|TRBV2|NA
TGTGCCAGCAGTGAAATCAGCTACGAGCAGTACTTC
CASSEISYEQYF
>NA|TRBJ2-7|TRBV4-3|NA
TGCGCCAGCAGCCAAGGGGTAGCTCGGGAGCAGTACTTC
CASSQGVAREQYF
>NA|TRBJ1-1|TRBV7-9|NA
TGTGCCAGCAGCGAAGGCAGGTGGGGTCTTTCTGAAGCTTTCTTT
CASSEGRWGLSEAFF
>few|TRBJ2-1|TRBV5-4|NA
TGTGCCAGCAGGGTCGAAATGGGCAATGAGCAGTTCTTC
CASRVEMGNEQFF